This T cell receptor beta chain was observed in a study of blood T cells in healthy people across ages. Whole-study results and caveats: TCR beta diversity was tightly associated with the proportion of naive T cells.

In regard to this clonotype: Its antigen is still unknown. One end of the junction fails to match germline, which may point to a read error.

PCR was performed a second time for about 7 to 11 cycles using a sample-barcoded 5' primer and a J-beta primer mix. The authors tagged each cDNA molecule using a template-switch adaptor with 12 random nucleotides. TCRdb reprocessed the 5' RACE reads via MiXCR and lists one record per CDR3 protein. This table has 1.8 million or so distinct CDR3 sequences, about two fifths appearing once. The CDR3 is made up of 12 amino acids. CDR1 MNHEY and CDR2 SVGEGT come from the germline V gene. Material: blood. The chain carries TRBV6-2 or TRBV6-3 and TRBJ1-1; the D gene is possibly TRBD1 (5 bases). The clonotype comes from a human donor in good health. The CDR3 bases are TGTACCAGCAGTTACGGGGGAGCAGAAGCTTTCTTT. Amino acids: CTSSYGGAEAFF.